This T cell receptor (beta chain) was obtained from a study of blood T cell repertoires in COVID-19. Study background: T cells, B-cell-depleted T cells, or PBMCs provided the cDNA or gDNA that served as material.

Under the authors' procedure: Reference gene primer amplification gave estimated nucleated cell counts. Assay: immunoSEQ multiplex PCR; the TCRdb copy retains only in-frame clones and omits some. The DNA was the basis for D and trimming; V, J and clone size are from that table. The sample has approximately 250,000 clones, around 85% seen once. Cohort placement rested on clinical history that participants reported themselves. This TCR was recovered from a woman in her 50s with acute COVID-19. Material: PBMCs or T cells enriched from blood (not recorded which).

Here the CDR3 DNA reads TGTGCCAGCAGCCAAGACACCCTTCTGTTGACTAGCGGGGCAGGGGAGCAGTTCTTC. As protein: CASSQDTLLLTSGAGEQFF. This chain joins TRBV3-1 (or the pseudogene TRBV3-2) and TRBJ2-1; 11 bases fit TRBD2. The J segment lost 10 bases and the V segment lost 0 bases, leaving 17 bases of the junction unmatched. The CDR3 contains 19 residues. Germline CDR1 LGHDT, CDR2 YNNKEL (reference sequence).